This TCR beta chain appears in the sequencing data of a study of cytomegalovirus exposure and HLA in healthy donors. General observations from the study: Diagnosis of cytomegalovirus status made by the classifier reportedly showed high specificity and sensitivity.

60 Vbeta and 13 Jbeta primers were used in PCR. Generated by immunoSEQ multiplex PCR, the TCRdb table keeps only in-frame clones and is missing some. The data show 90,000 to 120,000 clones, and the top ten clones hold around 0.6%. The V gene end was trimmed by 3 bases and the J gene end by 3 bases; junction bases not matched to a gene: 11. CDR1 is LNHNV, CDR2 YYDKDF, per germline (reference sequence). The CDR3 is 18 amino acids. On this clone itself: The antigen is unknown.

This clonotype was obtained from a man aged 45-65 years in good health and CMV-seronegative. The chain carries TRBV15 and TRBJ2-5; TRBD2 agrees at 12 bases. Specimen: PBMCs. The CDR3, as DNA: TGTGCCACCAGCAGCCTCCTTAATTCTAGCGGGAGGGAAGAGACCCAGTACTTC. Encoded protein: CATSSLLNSSGREETQYF. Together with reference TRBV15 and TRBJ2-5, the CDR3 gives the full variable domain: DAMVIQNPRYQVTQFGKPVTLSCSQTLNHNVMYWYQQKSSQAPKLLFHYYDKDFNNEADTPDNFQSRRPNTSFCFLDIRSPGLGDTAMYLCATSSLLNSSGREETQYFGPGTRLLVL.